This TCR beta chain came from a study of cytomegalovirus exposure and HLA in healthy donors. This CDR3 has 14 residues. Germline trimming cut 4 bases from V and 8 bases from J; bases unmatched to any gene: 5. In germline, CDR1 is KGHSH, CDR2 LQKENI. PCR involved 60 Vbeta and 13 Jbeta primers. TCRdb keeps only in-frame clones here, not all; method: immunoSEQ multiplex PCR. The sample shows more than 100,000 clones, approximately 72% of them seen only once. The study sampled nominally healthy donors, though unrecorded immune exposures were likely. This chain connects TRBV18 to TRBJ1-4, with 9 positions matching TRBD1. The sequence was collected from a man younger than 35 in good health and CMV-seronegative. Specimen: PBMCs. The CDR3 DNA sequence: TGTGCCAGCTCACGACAGGGGGTGAGAGAAAAACTGTTTTTT. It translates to CASSRQGVREKLFF.